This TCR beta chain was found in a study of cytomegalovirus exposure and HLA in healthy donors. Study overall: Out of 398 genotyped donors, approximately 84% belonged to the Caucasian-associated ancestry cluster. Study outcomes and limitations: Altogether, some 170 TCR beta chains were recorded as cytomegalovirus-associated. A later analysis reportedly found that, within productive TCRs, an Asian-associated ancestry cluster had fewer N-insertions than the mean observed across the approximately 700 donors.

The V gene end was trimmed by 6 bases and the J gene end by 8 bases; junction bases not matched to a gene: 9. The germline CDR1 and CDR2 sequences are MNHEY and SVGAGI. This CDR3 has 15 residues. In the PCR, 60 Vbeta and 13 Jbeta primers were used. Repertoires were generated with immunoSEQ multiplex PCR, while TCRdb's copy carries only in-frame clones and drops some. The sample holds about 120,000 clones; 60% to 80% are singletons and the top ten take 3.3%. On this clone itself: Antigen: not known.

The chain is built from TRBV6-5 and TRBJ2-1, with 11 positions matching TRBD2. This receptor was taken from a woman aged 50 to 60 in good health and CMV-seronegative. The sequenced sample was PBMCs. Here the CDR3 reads CASRRSLAGDHEQFF. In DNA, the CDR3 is TGTGCCAGCAGACGCTCACTAGCGGGAGACCATGAGCAGTTCTTC.